A few counts support the clone carrying this T cell receptor beta chain. Antigen specificity is unknown. The CDR3 goes on 3 residues after the read ends, and that part is filled in from the germline J gene. The CDR3 runs to 16 residues. CDR1 and CDR2 from the germline V gene are SNHLY and FYNNEI. Trimming removed 7 bases from V and 1 base from J, with 14 bases in between. The data are from a study of T cell clonality in common variable immunodeficiency. Sequencing input was equivalent genomic DNA from CVID and controls. TCRdb's copy holds only in-frame clones and misses some; the assay was immunoSEQ multiplex PCR. This sample has some 45,000 clones, each found more than once. Study conclusions and caveats: CVID subjects showed higher TCRbeta clonality than healthy controls.

Caucasian heritage predominated among both patients and controls. Donors gave roughly 4.5 to 8.5 ml heparinized peripheral whole blood. This clonotype was obtained from a person aged 18 to 75 in good health. V and J are TRBV2 and TRBJ1-6; D gene uncertain. Specimen: peripheral blood mononuclear cells. Here the CDR3 reads CASTLLAGSYNSPLHF. Incomplete CDR3 DNA: TGTGCCAGCACCCTCCTGGCGGGTTCCTATAATTCACCC. The variable domain in full, with the rest retrieved from reference TRBV2 and TRBJ1-6, is EPEVTQTPSHQVTQMGQEVILRCVPISNHLYFYWYRQILGQKVEFLVSFYNNEISEKSEIFDDQFSVERPDGSNFTLKIRSTKLEDSAMYFCASTLLAGSYNSPLHFGNGTRLTVT.